The entry below describes one T cell receptor (beta chain). Its target is not known. The record originates from a study of OX40 agonist ivuxolimab in advanced cancers. For the study at large: Age averaged about 60 years (range 23 to 79), and roughly 80% were male.

General study findings and limits: The mean number of expanded clones was higher in CD8+ T cells than in CD4+.

Sequencing was performed with immunoSEQ multiplex PCR; in TCRdb, only in-frame clones are kept and a portion is missing. The sample carries 55,000 to 75,000 clones, around four fifths recorded once. Sequenced here: CD4+ or CD8+ T cells sorted from blood, sampled in a trial of the OX40 agonist ivuxolimab. The receptor comes from an adult with an advanced solid tumor such as melanoma, head and neck, liver or kidney cancer.

The CDR3 spells CASSGQGYNYGYTF. The CDR3 DNA sequence: TGTGCCAGCAGTGGGCAGGGATACAACTATGGCTACACCTTC. V usage is TRBV25-1 and J usage is TRBJ1-2; D is perhaps TRBD1 (5 bases). Germline V lookup: CDR1 MGHDK, CDR2 SYGVNS. The V end lost 4 bases, the J end lost 2 bases, and 11 bases lay between the germline ends. The CDR3 runs to 14 residues.